Listed below are T cell receptor beta chains from one sample, sequenced in a study of cytomegalovirus exposure and HLA in healthy donors. Produced via immunoSEQ multiplex PCR; TCRdb's table is partial and in-frame only. The data contain roughly 220,000 clones, 82% of them singletons. The sequencing sample was made of PBMCs. The receptors stem from a middle-aged woman in good health and CMV-seronegative. Both conserved end residues are part of each CDR3. D genes are given only for firm matches. Clone size is not always given. Where it is, it says once, few, many or a class for expanded clones.

clone_size j_call d_call v_call cdr3_nt cdr3_aa
NA TRBJ2-7 NA TRBV6-5 TGTGCCAGCAGTTACCAACTACAGGGCTACGAGCAGTACTTC CASSYQLQGYEQYF
NA TRBJ2-7 TRBD1 TRBV27 TGTGCCAGCAGTTTTACAGGGGGCACCTCCTACGAGCAGTACTTC CASSFTGGTSYEQYF
NA TRBJ2-7 NA TRBV28 TGTGCCAGCAGCCAACCAACACCCAGCTCCTACGAGCAGTACTTC CASSQPTPSSYEQYF
few TRBJ1-5 NA TRBV28 TGTGCCAGCAGCGACAGCAACCTTAATCAGCCCCAGCATTTT CASSDSNLNQPQHF
once TRBJ2-6 NA TRBV27 TGTGCCAGCAGTTTATCCTCGCAGGTCCCCTTCTTCTCTGGGGCCAACGTCCTGACTTTC CASSLSSQVPFFSGANVLTF
NA TRBJ2-3 NA TRBV6-1 TGTGCCAGCAGTGACGTTCTGGGCAGGGCTAGCACAGATACGCAGTATTTT CASSDVLGRASTDTQYF
NA TRBJ2-3 TRBD2 TRBV4-2 TGTGCCAGCAGCCAAGGGAGCGGGAGGACAGATACGCAGTATTTT CASSQGSGRTDTQYF
NA TRBJ1-2 TRBD1 TRBV2 TGTGCCAGCAGGATATTCGACAGGGGCTATGGCTACACCTTC CASRIFDRGYGYTF
NA TRBJ2-3 TRBD2 TRBV9 TGTGCCAGCAGCGTGGGTATGCTAGCGGGAGTAGATACGCAGTATTTT CASSVGMLAGVDTQYF
NA TRBJ1-5 TRBD1 TRBV27 TGTGCCAGCAGTGGAGGGACAGGGAGTAGCAATCAGCCCCAGCATTTT CASSGGTGSSNQPQHF
NA TRBJ1-1 NA TRBV7-2 TGTGCCAGCAGCAACTTGATTCAGAACACTGAAGCTTTCTTT CASSNLIQNTEAFF
NA TRBJ1-5 NA TRBV2 TGTGCCAGCAGTATTCAGACTTATAGCAATCAGCCCCAGCATTTT CASSIQTYSNQPQHF
NA TRBJ2-2 NA TRBV7-9 TGTGCCAGCAGCTTAGACGGGAGTGGGACCCCGAGGACCGGGGAGCTGTTTTTT CASSLDGSGTPRTGELFF
few TRBJ1-2 NA TRBV30 TGTGCCTGGAGTGCAGGGTGGGGCTATGGCTACACCTTC CAWSAGWGYGYTF
NA TRBJ2-7 NA TRBV30 TGTGCCTGGAGTGGTACAGCACCCTACGAGCAGTACTTC CAWSGTAPYEQYF
NA TRBJ1-1 NA TRBV5-4 TGTGCCAGCAGCTTGTGGGGCCTGAACACTGAAGCTTTCTTT CASSLWGLNTEAFF
NA TRBJ1-2 NA TRBV30 TGTGCCTGGAGTGTATCTCCAGGTGGCTACACCTTC CAWSVSPGGYTF
few TRBJ2-5 NA TRBV30 TGTGCCTGGAGTGGACGAGGTGGCGAGACCCAGTACTTC CAWSGRGGETQYF
NA TRBJ2-3 TRBD2 TRBV5-1 TGCGCCAGCAGCTTACCTGAGACTAGCGGGGCCACAGATACGCAGTATTTT CASSLPETSGATDTQYF
NA TRBJ1-1 NA TRBV5-1 TGCGCCAGCAGCTTCCCGACTCAACCCGGGGGGTTGAACACTGAAGCTTTCTTT CASSFPTQPGGLNTEAFF
NA TRBJ2-1 TRBD2 TRBV6-7 TGTGCCAGCAATGATTTTAAGAGACTAGCGTTAGATGAGCAGTTCTTC CASNDFKRLALDEQFF
NA TRBJ1-2 NA TRBV28 TGTGCCAGCAGTTTATTCCTAGGGGAAGGCTACACCTTC CASSLFLGEGYTF
NA TRBJ2-7 NA TRBV4-2 TGTGCCAGCAGCCCCTTCCGGGAGTTGGTCTACGAGCAGTACTTC CASSPFRELVYEQYF
NA TRBJ1-1 NA TRBV5-3 TGTGCCAGAAGCCAAATACAGAACACTGAAGCTTTCTTT CARSQIQNTEAFF